Following are 26 T cell receptor beta chains from one sample sequenced in a study of T cell responses to AZD1222 COVID-19 vaccine. Libraries were prepared by immunoSEQ multiplex PCR; TCRdb keeps only in-frame clonotypes and omits some of them. The data show 97,000 or so clones, approximately 90% seen once. The starting material was peripheral blood, obtained on day 0 of AZD1222 vaccination. These receptors came from an adult in good health.

V gene TRBV11-3 combines with J gene TRBJ2-1; weak D call: TRBD1 (5 bases). The germline V and J ends were trimmed by 3 bases and 2 bases, with 8 bases remaining between them. The CDR3 consists of 14 residues. Germline V gene data show CDR1 as SGHNT and CDR2 as YENEEA. CDR3 protein: CASSLGPPYNEQFF. In DNA, the CDR3 is TGTGCCAGCAGCTTGGGGCCCCCCTACAATGAGCAGTTCTTC.

CDR3: CASSYTGTGYTEAFF. The CDR3, as DNA: TGTGCCAGCAGTTACACCGGGACAGGGTACACTGAAGCTTTCTTT. The chain uses TRBV6-5 and TRBJ1-1; 9 positions agree with TRBD1. Trimming took 2 bases from V and 3 from J; bases not matched to a gene: 4. Germline V lookup: CDR1 MNHEY, CDR2 SVGAGI. CDR3 length equals 15 residues.

The gene calls are TRBV18 and TRBJ1-1; no clear D. Trimming stripped 3 bases from V and 7 bases from J, with 9 bases between. The CDR3 has 12 residues. Germline CDR1 is KGHSH and CDR2 is LQKENI. Here the CDR3 DNA reads TGTGCCAGCTCACCGCTGGGGAGTGAAGCTTTCTTT. Its protein product is CASSPLGSEAFF.

The sample holds a few counts of this clone. This chain links TRBV28 with TRBJ1-2; D remains ambiguous. This CDR3 spans 13 amino acids. V gave up 5 bases and J gave up 3 bases, with 10 bases separating them. In germline, CDR1 is MDHEN, CDR2 SYDVKM. The CDR3 protein is CASSPPNYYGYTF. DNA of the CDR3: TGTGCCAGCAGTCCTCCCAATTACTATGGCTACACCTTC.

The gene calls are TRBV5-1 and TRBJ2-5; D is uncertain. Trimming took 3 bases from V and 3 from J, leaving 9 bases between them. CDR1 and CDR2 from the germline V gene are SGHRS and YFSETQ. The CDR3 loop spans 13 amino acids. CDR3 coding DNA: TGCGCCAGCAGCTACGAACTGGAAGAGACCCAGTACTTC. It yields the protein CASSYELEETQYF.

This clone was counted once. The J gene is TRBJ1-6, the V gene TRBV30; no definite D call. The germline V gene encodes CDR1 GTSNPN and CDR2 SVGIG (reference sequence). CDR3 length: 15 amino acids. Trimming stripped 2 bases from V and 6 bases from J, with 14 bases between. The CDR3 region has the DNA TGTGCCTGGAGTTTTTCTTCTGCTGGTAATTCACCCCTCCACTTT. Residues: CAWSFSSAGNSPLHF. Full variable domain (rest looked up from reference TRBV30 and TRBJ1-6): SQTIHQWPATLVQPVGSPLSLECTVEGTSNPNLYWYRQAAGRGLQLLFYSVGIGQISSEVPQNLSASRPQDRQFILSSKKLLLSDSGFYLCAWSFSSAGNSPLHFGNGTRLTVT.

J is TRBJ2-7 and V is TRBV5-1; 7 positions match TRBD2. This CDR3 comprises 14 residues. Germline-derived CDR1 and CDR2 are SGHRS and YFSETQ. Trimming at V came to 4 bases and at J to 3 bases, leaving 7 bases not matched to a gene. The CDR3 DNA is TGCGCCAGCAGCGGGGTGGCTAGCGGCTACGAGCAGTACTTC. The encoded protein is CASSGVASGYEQYF.

The V gene is TRBV9, the J gene TRBJ1-1; 7 nucleotides align to TRBD1. Per germline, CDR1 SGDLS and CDR2 YYNGEE. The ends lost 3 bases at V and 5 bases at J; junction bases unmatched: 4. This CDR3 contains 13 residues. The CDR3 loop is CASSGQGRTEAFF. The CDR3 coding sequence is TGTGCCAGCAGCGGACAGGGAAGGACTGAAGCTTTCTTT.

DNA for the CDR3: TGTGCCAGCAGCGAGGGTGGGCCCTACGAGCAGTACTTC. Translating it yields CASSEGGPYEQYF. This chain connects TRBV9 to TRBJ2-7; no clear D gene. CDR1 and CDR2 from the germline V gene are SGDLS and YYNGEE. V was cut by 3 bases and J by 2 bases, with 9 bases left in between. The CDR3 spans 13 residues.

The chain carries TRBV7-8 and TRBJ2-1, with TRBD2 matching 9 bases. Germline V lookup: CDR1 SGHVS, CDR2 FQNEAQ. V lost 5 bases to trimming and J lost 4 bases; unmatched junction nucleotides: 9. The length of the CDR3 is 16 residues. Here the CDR3 DNA reads TGTGCCAGCAGCGGGGCGCCGGCGGGAGGGTACAATGAGCAGTTCTTC. Its protein is CASSGAPAGGYNEQFF.

This chain links TRBV29-1 with TRBJ2-5, with TRBD2 matching over 9 bases. V lost 3 bases and J lost 5; bases outside the gene matches: 4. The germline V gene encodes CDR1 SQVTM and CDR2 ANQGSEA. The CDR3 consists of 13 residues. The DNA for the CDR3 is TGCAGCGTTGAGCGGGAGGGCCGGGAGACCCAGTACTTC. It yields the protein CSVEREGRETQYF.

V and J are TRBV7-9 and TRBJ2-6; D may be TRBD1 (5 bases). Looked up from germline, CDR1 is SEHNR and CDR2 is FQNEAQ (reference sequence). The ends were cut back, 3 bases at V and 0 bases at J, with 15 bases in the middle. There are 18 residues in the CDR3. The CDR3 sequence: CASSFKRGRDSGANVLTF. CDR3 in DNA: TGTGCCAGCAGCTTTAAAAGGGGCAGGGACTCTGGGGCCAACGTCCTGACTTTC.

The V and J genes are TRBV6-4 and TRBJ1-5, with 7 bases lining up with TRBD1. This CDR3 has 15 amino acids. Trimming at V came to 3 bases and at J to 1 base, leaving 3 bases not matched to a gene. CDR1 is MRHNA and CDR2 is SNTAGT in the germline V gene. CDR3 sequence (DNA): TGTGCCAGCAGTGAACAGGGGTTCAGCAATCAGCCCCAGCATTTT. Protein sequence: CASSEQGFSNQPQHF.

This clone was counted many times. The chain joins TRBV5-8 to TRBJ1-2; D may be TRBD1 (5 bases). CDR3 size: 15 residues. Germline V gives CDR1 SGHTS, CDR2 YDEGEE. With 4 bases removed from V and 4 bases from J, the gap between germline ends came to 17 bases. The CDR3 region has the DNA TGTGCCAGCAGCGGAAACGGGGGTTGGAGCTATGGCTACACCTTC. This gives the protein CASSGNGGWSYGYTF.

CDR3 bases: TGTGCCAGCAGCGTAGATGCTTTTAGCGGGCCTTACAATGAGCAGTTCTTC. This sequence encodes CASSVDAFSGPYNEQFF. The chain combines TRBV9 with TRBJ2-1; 7 nucleotides align to TRBD2. V was clipped by 0 bases and J by 4 bases; unmatched bases: 10. This CDR3 contains 17 residues. Germline values: CDR1 SGDLS, CDR2 YYNGEE.

In DNA form, the CDR3 reads TGTGCCAGCTCACCTTCCTCGATCTATGAGCAGTTCTTC. Its protein product is CASSPSSIYEQFF. The chain is built from TRBV18 and TRBJ2-1; no reliable D call. CDR3 length equals 13 residues. V lost 3 bases and J 8 bases, leaving 11 bases between the germline ends. The germline CDR1 and CDR2 sequences are KGHSH and LQKENI.

V gene TRBV30 combines with J gene TRBJ1-4, with 7 bases that match TRBD1. Germline values: CDR1 GTSNPN, CDR2 SVGIG (reference sequence). With V trimmed by 3 bases and J by 4 bases, 8 bases remained unmatched. The CDR3 has 15 amino acids. CDR3 sequence (DNA): TGTGCCTGGAGGTCAAGGGACAGCTATAATGAAAAACTGTTTTTT. Amino acids: CAWRSRDSYNEKLFF.

This sequence joins TRBV25-1 and TRBJ1-4; D is perhaps TRBD1 (6 bases). V lost 5 bases and J lost 0, with 13 bases in between. Germline loops: CDR1 MGHDK, CDR2 SYGVNS. This CDR3 has 16 amino acids. The CDR3 sequence: CASSKGHSTTNEKLFF. The CDR3, as DNA: TGTGCCAGCAGTAAGGGACACTCCACAACTAATGAAAAACTGTTTTTT.

This clone was recorded only once. The chain combines TRBV7-9 with TRBJ2-1; 10 nucleotides line up with TRBD2. The germline V gene encodes CDR1 SEHNR and CDR2 FQNEAQ (reference sequence). The J segment lost 8 bases and the V segment lost 5 bases, leaving 12 bases of the junction unmatched. This CDR3 spans 16 amino acids. CDR3 protein: CASSPVSAGGPHEQFF. In nucleotides, the CDR3 is TGTGCCAGCAGCCCCGTCTCAGCGGGAGGGCCTCATGAGCAGTTCTTC.

CDR3 residues: CASSQKGLAGEDTQYF. CDR3 DNA sequence: TGTGCCAGCAGCCAAAAAGGACTAGCGGGAGAAGATACGCAGTATTTT. V gene TRBV4-2 combines with J gene TRBJ2-3, with 13 bases fitting TRBD2. Germline V CDR1 and CDR2: LGHNA, YNFKEQ. The CDR3 runs 16 residues. The ends lost 2 bases at V and 5 bases at J; junction bases unmatched: 4.

The chain links TRBV6-2 or TRBV6-3 to TRBJ1-4, with a tentative D call TRBD1 (5 bases). Germline lookup yields CDR1 MNHEY and CDR2 SVGEGT. The CDR3 sequence is 15 residues long. Trimming shortened V by 0 bases and J by 4 bases, and 9 bases separated the two germline ends. CDR3 DNA: TGTGCCAGCAGTTACTCGGGACGGATTAATGAAAAACTGTTTTTT. Its protein is CASSYSGRINEKLFF.

This chain uses TRBV7-2 with TRBJ2-1; the match to TRBD2 covers 12 bases. This CDR3 has 18 amino acids. Per the germline V gene, CDR1 is SGHTA and CDR2 is FQGNSA. J was trimmed by 0 bases and V by 4 bases; bases with no gene match: 7. CDR3 sequence (DNA): TGTGCCAGCAGCTCCCGACTAGCGGGAGTCGGCTCCTACAATGAGCAGTTCTTC. Translating gives CASSSRLAGVGSYNEQFF.

V gene TRBV5-4 combines with J gene TRBJ2-5, with D possibly TRBD2 on 6 matching bases. The CDR3 is 14 residues long. From germline, CDR1 is SGHNT and CDR2 YYREEE (reference sequence). The V and J ends lost 3 bases and 5 bases respectively, with 14 bases between them. The CDR3 region is CASSSLAGMETQYF. The CDR3 DNA reads TGTGCCAGCAGCTCACTGGCGGGAATGGAGACCCAGTACTTC.

The gene calls are TRBV2 and TRBJ2-1; 9 bases map to TRBD1. The CDR3 is made up of 15 amino acids. V was pared by 6 bases and J by 5 bases, with 8 bases of the junction left unmatched. Germline V gene lookup returns CDR1 SNHLY and CDR2 FYNNEI. CDR3 in DNA: TGTGCCAGCAGAGAGACAGGGGGGTTCAACAATGAGCAGTTCTTC. It specifies CASRETGGFNNEQFF. Variable domain in full (rest from reference TRBV2 and TRBJ2-1): EPEVTQTPSHQVTQMGQEVILRCVPISNHLYFYWYRQILGQKVEFLVSFYNNEISEKSEIFDDQFSVERPDGSNFTLKIRSTKLEDSAMYFCASRETGGFNNEQFFGPGTRLTVL.

This clone has just one count. This chain links TRBV20-1 with TRBJ2-7; D gene ambiguous. The V gene lost 3 bases and the J gene lost 0 bases, with 12 bases spanning the gap. Germline CDR1 and CDR2: DFQATT and SNEGSKA (reference sequence). This CDR3 contains 14 residues. The DNA for the CDR3 is TGCAGTGCTAGTAGGCTTTTGAGCTCCTACGAGCAGTACTTC. It translates to CSASRLLSSYEQYF.

CDR3 protein: CASSPRQGQNTEAFF. CDR3 coding DNA: TGTGCCAGCTCACCACGTCAGGGGCAGAACACTGAAGCTTTCTTT. V is TRBV18 and J is TRBJ1-1, with D perhaps TRBD1 (6 bases). The V gene lost 1 base and the J gene lost 1 base, with 10 bases spanning the gap. The CDR3 consists of 15 residues. CDR1 is KGHSH and CDR2 is LQKENI in the germline V gene.